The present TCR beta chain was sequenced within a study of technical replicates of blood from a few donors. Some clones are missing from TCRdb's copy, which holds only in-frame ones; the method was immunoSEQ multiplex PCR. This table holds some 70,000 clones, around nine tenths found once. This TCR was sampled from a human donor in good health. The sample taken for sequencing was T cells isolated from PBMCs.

The CDR3 spells CASSHGDREVNEQFF. DNA for the CDR3: TGCGCCAGCAGCCACGGGGACAGGGAGGTCAATGAGCAGTTCTTC. V and J are TRBV5-1 and TRBJ2-1; 9 bases line up with TRBD1. Losses at the gene ends were 4 bases for V and 6 bases for J; bases not matched to a gene: 8. The germline V gene encodes CDR1 SGHRS and CDR2 YFSETQ. CDR3 length: 15 residues.